This passage covers 25 T cell receptor beta chains from one sample sequenced in a study of cytomegalovirus exposure and HLA in healthy donors. The primer mix had 60 Vbeta and 13 Jbeta primers. Sequenced by immunoSEQ multiplex PCR; TCRdb stores in-frame clones only, minus some. In the table there are 250,000 or so clones, about nine tenths of which are singletons. Input material: PBMCs. These receptors were collected from a girl aged 2-10 years in good health and CMV-seronegative.

V and J are TRBV4-1 and TRBJ1-5; unclear D gene. Germline V gene lookup returns CDR1 MGHRA and CDR2 YSYEKL. The CDR3 consists of 16 residues. V lost 0 bases and J 6 bases, leaving 15 bases between the germline ends. CDR3 DNA sequence: TGCGCCAGCAGCCAAGAGCAGGCCGGGGTGAGTCAGCCCCAGCATTTT. Its protein product is CASSQEQAGVSQPQHF.

The genes are TRBV2 and TRBJ2-1; 8 nucleotides align to TRBD2. V was clipped by 7 bases and J by 8 bases; unmatched bases: 10. CDR3 length: 14 residues. Looked up from germline, CDR1 is SNHLY and CDR2 is FYNNEI. This CDR3 reads CASKLAVPGDEQFF. The CDR3 DNA follows: TGTGCCAGCAAACTAGCGGTTCCTGGGGATGAGCAGTTCTTC.

The chain recombines TRBV19 with TRBJ2-3, with 7 bases identical to TRBD2. Trimming removed 6 bases from V and 0 bases from J; junction bases left unmatched: 0. CDR3 length: 13 amino acids. The V gene's germline CDR1 is LNHDA and CDR2 SQIVND (reference sequence). The CDR3 DNA sequence: TGTGCCAGTAGGCGGGAGAGCACAGATACGCAGTATTTT. The encoded protein is CASRRESTDTQYF.

Only one count was recorded for this clone. This chain links TRBV5-6 with TRBJ1-5; 11 nucleotides line up with TRBD1. V trimming: 3 bases; J trimming: 7 bases; junction bases outside the gene matches: 3. The CDR3 runs 14 residues. CDR1 and CDR2 from the germline V gene are SGHDT and YYEEEE. For the CDR3, the DNA is TGTGCCAGCAGCTCTAGGACAGGGGGCCAGCCCCAGCATTTT. It specifies CASSSRTGGQPQHF.

The chain carries TRBV30 and TRBJ2-7; D is possibly TRBD2 (6 bases). Germline CDR1 GTSNPN, CDR2 SVGIG (reference sequence). CDR3 length: 13 residues. V was pared by 6 bases and J by 5 bases, with 17 bases between. The CDR3 region is CACTLGGKHEQYF. CDR3 nucleotide sequence: TGTGCCTGCACCCTGGGGGGTAAGCACGAGCAGTACTTC.

This chain joins TRBV19 and TRBJ1-2, with 8 bases matching TRBD1. J lost 2 bases, V lost 6 bases, and 14 bases had no gene match. The CDR3 is 17 amino acids. CDR1 is LNHDA, CDR2 SQIVND, per germline (reference sequence). The chain's CDR3 is CASSLTGGAPENYGYTF. CDR3 bases: TGTGCCAGTAGCCTTACAGGGGGGGCTCCCGAAAACTATGGCTACACCTTC.

The chain uses TRBV13 and TRBJ2-7; D call uncertain. CDR1 and CDR2 from the germline V gene are PRHDT and FYEKMQ (reference sequence). Trimming took 0 bases from V and 1 from J, leaving 7 bases between them. This CDR3 has 14 amino acids. In nucleotides, the CDR3 is TGTGCCAGCAGCTTAGGCTTGGAGTCCTACGAGCAGTACTTC. This encodes CASSLGLESYEQYF.

V usage is TRBV4-2 and J usage is TRBJ1-5; D possibly corresponds to TRBD1 (6 bases). V was cut by 0 bases and J by 2 bases, with 8 bases left in between. Looked up from germline, CDR1 is LGHNA and CDR2 is YNFKEQ. CDR3 size: 15 residues. DNA for the CDR3: TGTGCCAGCAGCCAAGAGGGGGCGGGCAATCAGCCCCAGCATTTT. It encodes CASSQEGAGNQPQHF.

This clone is a singleton in its sample. The gene calls are TRBV7-8 and TRBJ1-1; no definite D call. The CDR3 covers 11 residues. Germline CDR1 reads SGHVS; CDR2 reads FQNEAQ. V gave up 1 base and J gave up 8 bases, with 5 bases separating them. DNA of the CDR3: TGTGCCAGCAGCTTAGAGCTCGAAGCTTTCTTT. This codes for CASSLELEAFF. Full variable domain (remainder filled in from reference TRBV7-8 and TRBJ1-1): GAGVSQSPRYKVAKRGQDVALRCDPISGHVSLFWYQQALGQGPEFLTYFQNEAQLDKSGLPSDRFFAERPEGSVSTLKIQRTQQEDSAVYLCASSLELEAFFGQGTRLTVV.

This clone was counted only a few times. V usage is TRBV15 and J usage is TRBJ2-1; perhaps TRBD1 as D (7 bases). Germline assignment: CDR1 LNHNV and CDR2 YYDKDF (reference sequence). The CDR3 extends over 14 amino acids. Trimming removed 8 bases at V and 6 bases at J, with 17 bases between. As DNA, the CDR3 is TGTGCCACCCAAGGGACAGTGGGGGGCAATGAGCAGTTCTTC. As protein: CATQGTVGGNEQFF. Using reference TRBV15 and TRBJ2-1 for the parts outside the CDR3, the full variable domain is DAMVIQNPRYQVTQFGKPVTLSCSQTLNHNVMYWYQQKSSQAPKLLFHYYDKDFNNEADTPDNFQSRRPNTSFCFLDIRSPGLGDTAMYLCATQGTVGGNEQFFGPGTRLTVL.

The chain uses TRBV19 and TRBJ2-7; D may be TRBD1 (6 bases). This CDR3 contains 15 residues. V was clipped by 0 bases and J by 1 base, with 10 bases between them. From germline, CDR1 is LNHDA and CDR2 SQIVND (reference sequence). CDR3 DNA: TGTGCCAGTAGTATAGAATCAACAGGGTCCTACGAGCAGTACTTC. Translation gives CASSIESTGSYEQYF.

The V and J genes are TRBV6-6 and TRBJ2-7, with 11 bases fitting TRBD2. This CDR3 spans 15 amino acids. The J segment lost 2 bases and the V segment lost 5 bases, leaving 5 bases of the junction unmatched. The V gene's germline CDR1 is MNHNY and CDR2 SVGAGI (reference sequence). The CDR3 DNA reads as TGTGCCAGCAGTATAGGGACTAGCGGAACCTACGAGCAGTACTTC. Translating gives CASSIGTSGTYEQYF.

J is TRBJ1-3 and V is TRBV10-3; unclear D gene. The CDR3 consists of 15 residues. V dropped 0 bases and J dropped 0 bases, with 6 bases sitting between them. Germline V gene lookup returns CDR1 ENHRY and CDR2 SYGVKD. The CDR3 bases are TGTGCCATCAGTGAGTCCGAGAGCTCTGGAAACACCATATATTTT. This gives the protein CAISESESSGNTIYF.

The V call is TRBV7-8, the J call TRBJ1-1; 7 bases are a match to TRBD1. V was pared by 5 bases and J by 5 bases, with 5 bases of the junction left unmatched. This CDR3 region has 13 residues. Germline CDR1 is SGHVS and CDR2 is FQNEAQ. This CDR3 reads CASSATGVTEAFF. The CDR3 coding sequence is TGTGCCAGCAGCGCAACAGGGGTAACTGAAGCTTTCTTT.

This sequence joins TRBV7-3 and TRBJ2-3, with no clear D. Germline-derived CDR1 and CDR2 are SGHTA and FQGTGA. This CDR3 is 13 amino acids long. V dropped 5 bases and J dropped 1 base, with 7 bases sitting between them. The CDR3 is CASSPQGTDTQYF. The CDR3, as DNA: TGTGCCAGCAGCCCCCAGGGCACAGATACGCAGTATTTT. Based on the CDR3 plus reference TRBV7-3 and TRBJ2-3, the full variable domain is GAGVSQTPSNKVTEKGKYVELRCDPISGHTALYWYRQSLGQGPEFLIYFQGTGAADDSGLPNDRFFAVRPEGSVSTLKIQRTERGDSAVYLCASSPQGTDTQYFGPGTRLTVL.

To note about this clone: Other DNA sequences from this sample encode an identical CDR3 as well. CDR3 region: CASSLSRSYEQYF. The CDR3 nucleotides are TGTGCCAGCAGTTTATCGAGGTCCTACGAGCAGTACTTC. The chain has TRBV27 and TRBJ2-7; D gene uncertain. Trimming shortened V by 0 bases and J by 1 base, and 4 bases separated the two germline ends. The CDR3 sequence is 13 residues long. Germline assignment: CDR1 MNHEY and CDR2 SMNVEV (reference sequence).

This chain joins TRBV6-4 and TRBJ2-3; 12 bases are shared with TRBD2. CDR3 length: 15 amino acids. Germline V lookup: CDR1 MRHNA, CDR2 SNTAGT. The junction had 0 bases not matched to a gene; V was cut back by 4 bases and J by 1 base. The chain's CDR3 is CASSGTSGGTDTQYF. CDR3 nucleotide sequence: TGTGCCAGCAGTGGGACTAGCGGGGGCACAGATACGCAGTATTTT.

This chain connects TRBV11-3 to TRBJ2-1; 7 nucleotides line up with TRBD2. Germline lookup yields CDR1 SGHNT and CDR2 YENEEA. The J segment lost 0 bases and the V segment lost 0 bases, leaving 2 bases of the junction unmatched. This CDR3 has 16 residues. This CDR3 reads CASSLEGGSSYNEQFF. The CDR3 region has the DNA TGTGCCAGCAGCTTAGAGGGGGGGAGCTCCTACAATGAGCAGTTCTTC.

The J gene is TRBJ1-1, the V gene TRBV6-5, with no clear D. CDR3 length: 13 amino acids. Germline CDR1 is MNHEY and CDR2 is SVGAGI. Trimming left V 7 bases short and J 1 base short, with 10 bases between. CDR3 sequence: CASMRLTNTEAFF. DNA for the CDR3: TGTGCCAGCATGAGACTTACGAACACTGAAGCTTTCTTT.

The chain joins TRBV9 to TRBJ2-7, with 8 nucleotides matching TRBD1. In germline, CDR1 is SGDLS, CDR2 YYNGEE. With 0 bases clipped from V and 9 bases from J, the junction kept 11 bases outside the gene matches. The CDR3 sequence is 15 residues long. CDR3 region: CASSVAGTGLNGQYF. CDR3 nucleotides: TGTGCCAGCAGCGTAGCTGGGACAGGTCTGAATGGGCAGTACTTC.

V usage is TRBV30 and J usage is TRBJ2-2, with 7 bases that match TRBD2. The germline gives CDR1 GTSNPN, CDR2 SVGIG (reference sequence). This CDR3 spans 13 amino acids. The J segment lost 8 bases and the V segment lost 3 bases, leaving 6 bases of the junction unmatched. CDR3 sequence: CAWSRTLAGELFF. The CDR3 DNA reads as TGTGCCTGGAGCCGGACACTAGCGGGGGAGCTGTTTTTT.

The rearrangement links TRBV9 to TRBJ2-7; the match to TRBD2 covers 9 bases. Germline assignment: CDR1 SGDLS and CDR2 YYNGEE. V dropped 0 bases and J dropped 2; count of bases not matched to a gene: 6. The length of the CDR3 is 16 residues. The chain's CDR3 is CASSVGLAGGPYEQYF. The CDR3 DNA reads as TGTGCCAGCAGCGTAGGATTGGCGGGAGGGCCCTACGAGCAGTACTTC.

The chain combines TRBV28 with TRBJ1-4; the match to TRBD1 covers 9 bases. The CDR3 covers 15 residues. Germline CDR1 MDHEN, CDR2 SYDVKM. J gave up 6 bases and V 6 bases, and 8 bases lay outside the gene matches. CDR3 in amino acids: CASRPIQGADEKLFF. The CDR3 bases are TGTGCCAGCAGGCCAATACAGGGGGCAGATGAAAAACTGTTTTTT.

The rearrangement links TRBV5-1 to TRBJ2-1; 10 bases fit TRBD2. The ends lost 2 bases at V and 1 base at J; junction bases unmatched: 0. In germline, CDR1 is SGHRS, CDR2 YFSETQ. The CDR3 totals 15 residues. This chain's CDR3 is CASSFSGGSYNEQFF. The CDR3 DNA follows: TGCGCCAGCAGCTTTAGCGGGGGGTCCTACAATGAGCAGTTCTTC. The full variable domain, completed using reference TRBV5-1 and TRBJ2-1, is KAGVTQTPRYLIKTRGQQVTLSCSPISGHRSVSWYQQTPGQGLQFLFEYFSETQRNKGNFPGRFSGRQFSNSRSEMNVSTLELGDSALYLCASSFSGGSYNEQFFGPGTRLTVL.

The rearrangement joins TRBV5-6 to TRBJ2-7; no clear D gene. V was trimmed by 4 bases and J by 0 bases, leaving 5 bases between them. From germline, CDR1 is SGHDT and CDR2 YYEEEE. The CDR3 runs 12 residues. The CDR3 reads CASSLNSYEQYF. The CDR3 bases are TGTGCCAGCAGCCTTAACTCCTACGAGCAGTACTTC.